One and the same sample provided the 12 T cell receptor beta chains below, sequenced in a study of T cells in Graves' hyperthyroidism and ophthalmopathy. Amplification yielded TCR beta CDR3 regions, with RNA transcripts as the source. First-round RT-PCR with HTBI primers amplified the TCR CDR3 region. MiXCR was run by TCRdb on the multiplex PCR reads, yielding one entry per CDR3 protein. Among more than 300,000 distinct CDR3 sequences listed, around a sixth were seen once. The sample consisted of blood. All receptors come from a man aged 18 to 29 with Graves' ophthalmopathy.

Many counts were recorded for this clonotype. The rearrangement uses TRBV2 and TRBJ2-3; 8 nucleotides match TRBD1. The CDR3 sequence is 16 residues long. V trimming: 6 bases; J trimming: 3 bases; junction bases outside the gene matches: 11. CDR1 and CDR2 (germline): SNHLY, FYNNEI. As DNA, the CDR3 is TGTGCCAGCAGGCTCAGGGGGCAGGGGATAACAGATACGCAGTATTTT. It codes for CASRLRGQGITDTQYF.

This clonotype was detected many times. This chain uses TRBV3-1 with TRBJ2-5, with 12 bases lining up with TRBD2. The CDR3 runs to 17 residues. The germline CDR1 and CDR2 sequences are LGHDT and YNNKEL (reference sequence). With V trimmed by 1 base and J by 3 bases, 6 bases remained unmatched. The CDR3 protein is CASSQVLAGGEEETQYF. CDR3 sequence (DNA): TGTGCCAGCAGCCAAGTCCTAGCGGGGGGGGAAGAAGAGACCCAGTACTTC.

This sequence joins TRBV10-3 and TRBJ1-6, with 8 bases fitting TRBD1. Germline V CDR1 and CDR2: ENHRY, SYGVKD. The V and J ends lost 3 bases and 9 bases, in that order; junction bases with no gene match: 7. This CDR3 comprises 15 residues. The CDR3 sequence is CAISEPDREFSPLHF. The CDR3 DNA follows: TGTGCCATCAGTGAACCGGACAGGGAATTTTCACCCCTCCACTTT.

This clonotype was seen repeatedly, ten times or more. The CDR3: CASSHNTEAFF. CDR3 DNA: TGTGCCAGCAGCCATAACACTGAAGCTTTCTTT. The rearrangement links TRBV11-2 to TRBJ1-1; D is unresolved. Germline assignment: CDR1 SGHAT and CDR2 FQNNGV. V shed 5 bases and J shed 2 bases, with 3 bases lying between them. CDR3 size: 11 residues.

This clonotype appeared a few times. J is TRBJ2-7 and V is TRBV4-1; 10 bases align to TRBD2. J gave up 1 base and V 1 base, and 10 bases lay outside the gene matches. Germline CDR1 reads MGHRA; CDR2 reads YSYEKL. CDR3 size: 18 residues. The CDR3 protein is CASSQVGIAGGSSYEQYF. CDR3 sequence (DNA): TGCGCCAGCAGCCAAGTAGGGATAGCGGGGGGATCATCCTACGAGCAGTACTTC.

This clonotype has a handful of counts. Written as DNA, the CDR3 is TGTGCCAGCAGCTTCGACAGGGGGGGCGACGAGCAGTACTTC. Amino acid sequence: CASSFDRGGDEQYF. The chain links TRBV6-1 to TRBJ2-7, with TRBD1 matching 9 bases. The germline V gene encodes CDR1 MNHNS and CDR2 SASEGT. The CDR3 is 14 amino acids. V shed 6 bases, J shed 5 bases, and the junction held 8 bases outside the gene matches.

This clonotype was recorded at least ten times. The chain recombines TRBV7-9 with TRBJ1-1; D remains ambiguous. The germline V gene has CDR1 SEHNR and CDR2 FQNEAQ (reference sequence). V lost 5 bases and J 10 bases, leaving 11 bases between the germline ends. The CDR3 contains 11 residues. The CDR3 region has the DNA TGTGCCAGCAGCCCCGCCTCTCCAGCTTTCTTT. Translation: CASSPASPAFF.

This clonotype was counted between two and nine times. This chain links TRBV5-5 with TRBJ1-5; perhaps TRBD1 as D (5 bases). Germline-derived CDR1 and CDR2 are SGHKS and YYEKEE (reference sequence). Trimming stripped 4 bases from V and 9 bases from J, with 14 bases between. This CDR3 spans 13 amino acids. CDR3 amino acids: CASSGPGVGPQHF. In nucleotides, the CDR3 is TGTGCCAGCAGCGGGCCGGGGGTAGGGCCCCAGCATTTT.

In this sample, this clonotype turned up many times. The J gene is TRBJ2-1, the V gene TRBV6-1; D is undetermined. CDR3 size: 15 residues. The V end lost 6 bases, the J end lost 0 bases, and 12 bases lay between the germline ends. The germline CDR1 and CDR2 sequences are MNHNS and SASEGT. In DNA form, the CDR3 reads TGTGCCAGCAGCGCTGGACCTAGCTCCTACAATGAGCAGTTCTTC. Amino acid sequence: CASSAGPSSYNEQFF.

The chain joins TRBV29-1 to TRBJ1-2; TRBD1 might be the D (5 bases). This CDR3 contains 11 residues. Trimming shortened V by 5 bases and J by 9 bases, and 13 bases separated the two germline ends. In germline, CDR1 is SQVTM, CDR2 ANQGSEA. The CDR3 bases are TGCAGCGTTCGTGACAGCGAGCGCTACACCTTC. This translates into CSVRDSERYTF. The full variable domain, rest sourced from reference TRBV29-1 and TRBJ1-2, is SAVISQKPSRDICQRGTSLTIQCQVDSQVTMMFWYRQQPGQSLTLIATANQGSEATYESGFVIDKFPISRPNLTFSTLTVSNMSPEDSSIYLCSVRDSERYTFGSGTRLTVV.

The chain links TRBV2 to TRBJ1-1; 12 nucleotides align to TRBD1. The V gene's germline CDR1 is SNHLY and CDR2 FYNNEI. V shed 6 bases, J shed 0 bases, and the junction held 17 bases outside the gene matches. The CDR3 covers 20 residues. CDR3: CASSAHRDRGLRFMNTEAFF. The CDR3 region has the DNA TGTGCCAGCAGCGCCCACCGGGACAGGGGGCTCCGGTTCATGAACACTGAAGCTTTCTTT.

This clonotype was detected ten times or more. The V gene is TRBV6-1, the J gene TRBJ2-3; possibly TRBD2 for D (6 bases). Germline loops: CDR1 MNHNS, CDR2 SASEGT. V lost 5 bases and J lost 6, with 21 bases in between. This CDR3 region has 16 residues. The CDR3 loop reads CASSFPGGGTVDTQYF. The CDR3 coding sequence is TGTGCCAGCAGTTTCCCGGGCGGTGGGACTGTGGATACGCAGTATTTT.